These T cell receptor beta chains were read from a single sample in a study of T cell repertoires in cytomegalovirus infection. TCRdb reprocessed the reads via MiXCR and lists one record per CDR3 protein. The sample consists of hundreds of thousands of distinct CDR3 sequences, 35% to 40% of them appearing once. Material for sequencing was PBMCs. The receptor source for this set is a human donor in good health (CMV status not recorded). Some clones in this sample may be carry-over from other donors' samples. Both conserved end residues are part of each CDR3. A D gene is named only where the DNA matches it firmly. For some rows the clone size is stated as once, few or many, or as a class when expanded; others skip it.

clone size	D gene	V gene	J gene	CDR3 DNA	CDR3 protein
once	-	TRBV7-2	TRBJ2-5	TGTGCCAGCAGCTTAGGGCAGGGGAAGACCCGGGGAGAGACCCAGTACTTC	CASSLGQGKTRGETQYF
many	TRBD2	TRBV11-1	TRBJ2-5	TGTGCCAGCAGCTTAGCCCCCGGGAGGGCCGAAGAGACCCAGTACTTC	CASSLAPGRAEETQYF
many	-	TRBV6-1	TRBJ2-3	TGTGCCAGCAGTGAAGGTGTGTCTAGAGGGACAGATACGCAGTATTTT	CASSEGVSRGTDTQYF
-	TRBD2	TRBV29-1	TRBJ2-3	TGCAGCGTTGATCGCGCTAGCGGGTCCACAGATACGCAGTATTTT	CSVDRASGSTDTQYF
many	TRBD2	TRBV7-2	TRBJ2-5	TGTGCCAGCAGCTTAAACTGGCTCCTACTAGCGGGGGGCGGGAAAGAGACCCAGTACTTC	CASSLNWLLLAGGGKETQYF
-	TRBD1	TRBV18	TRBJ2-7	TGTGCCAGCTCACCAACCGGGACAGGGGCAAGCGAGCAGTACTTC	CASSPTGTGASEQYF
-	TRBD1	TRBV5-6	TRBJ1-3	TGTGCCAGCAGCCTACGGGAGACAGGGAAACAAGACACCATATATTTT	CASSLRETGKQDTIYF
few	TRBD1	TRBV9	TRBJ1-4	TGTGCCAGCAGCGTAGAAGGACAGGGGAGTGAAAAACTGTTTTTT	CASSVEGQGSEKLFF
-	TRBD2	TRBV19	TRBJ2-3	TGTGCCAGACAACCAAGGACTAGCGGGAGGAATACGCAGTATTTT	CARQPRTSGRNTQYF
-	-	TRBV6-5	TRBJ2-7	TGTGCCAGCAGTGCTTCCAATGGGGCCTACGAGCAGTACTTC	CASSASNGAYEQYF
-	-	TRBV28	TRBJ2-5	TGTGACAGCAGTTTTCGCGGCCTATCATTCGAGACCCAGTACTTC	CDSSFRGLSFETQYF
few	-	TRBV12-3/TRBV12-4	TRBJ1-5	TGTGCCAGCAGTTTAGGGGGAACTTTCAATCAGCCCCAGCATTTT	CASSLGGTFNQPQHF
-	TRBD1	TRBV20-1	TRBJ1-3	TGCAGTGCAGCACAGGGGGCAGGAAACACCATATATTTT	CSAAQGAGNTIYF
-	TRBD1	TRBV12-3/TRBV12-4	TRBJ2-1	TGTGCCAGCAGCAGTCCTAGAACAGGGGGGTTTTTTCGTGAGCAGTTCTTC	CASSSPRTGGFFREQFF
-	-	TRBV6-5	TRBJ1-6	TGTGCCAGCAGTTACAAGGGCGCGAGATCCCTCCACTTT	CASSYKGARSLHF
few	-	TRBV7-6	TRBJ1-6	TGTGCCAGCAGCGGGGACGTTTATTCACCCCTCCACTTT	CASSGDVYSPLHF
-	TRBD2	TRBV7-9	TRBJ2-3	TGTGCCAGCAGCCGAACTAGCGGGGGAGATACGCAGTATTTT	CASSRTSGGDTQYF
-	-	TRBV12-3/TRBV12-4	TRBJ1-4	TGTGCCAGCACCCGGGACGGGCGGGATGGAAAACTGTTTTTT	CASTRDGRDGKLFF
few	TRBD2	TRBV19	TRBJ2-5	TGTGCCAGTAGCCATGACCGGGAGGGGCGAGAGACCCAGTACTTC	CASSHDREGRETQYF
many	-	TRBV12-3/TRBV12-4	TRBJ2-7	TGTGCCAGCAGTCTCAGCACCCGGGACGGGACCTCCTACGAGCAGTACTTC	CASSLSTRDGTSYEQYF
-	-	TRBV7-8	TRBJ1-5	TGTGCCAGCAGCAACGGGTGGGGGGGGTTGCAGCCCCAGCATTTT	CASSNGWGGLQPQHF
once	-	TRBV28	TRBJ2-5	TGTGCCAGCAGCTTAGCCTTGGGACGACAGACCCACTACTTC	CASSLALGRQTHYF
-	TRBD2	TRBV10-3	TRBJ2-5	TGTGCCATCGGGAGCATCAGGGCGGGGGGCTCCGACCAAGAGACCCAGTACTTC	CAIGSIRAGGSDQETQYF
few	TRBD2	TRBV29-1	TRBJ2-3	TGCAGCGCGGTGGGGGAGGGCCAGAATAGCACAGATACGCAGTATTTT	CSAVGEGQNSTDTQYF
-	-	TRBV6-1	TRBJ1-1	TGTGCCAGCAGTTATAATTGGGGGCGGTTTGGGATGAACACTGAAGCTTTCTTT	CASSYNWGRFGMNTEAFF
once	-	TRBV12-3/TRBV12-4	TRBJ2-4	TGTGCCAGCAGTCGTCAAAGAAACATTCAGTACTTC	CASSRQRNIQYF
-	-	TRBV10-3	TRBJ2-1	TGTGCCATCAGTGCCGGGATATACAATGAGCAGTTCTTC	CAISAGIYNEQFF
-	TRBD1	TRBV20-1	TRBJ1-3	TGCAGTGCTAGCCGCCCGGAGGACAGGCCTGGAAACACCATATATTTT	CSASRPEDRPGNTIYF
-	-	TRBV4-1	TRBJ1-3	TGCGCCAGCAGCCAAGATCGTGGAGGCTCTGGAAACACCATATATTTT	CASSQDRGGSGNTIYF
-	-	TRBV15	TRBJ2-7	TGTGCCACCAGCAGACGGGGGCTCTACGAGCAGTACTTC	CATSRRGLYEQYF
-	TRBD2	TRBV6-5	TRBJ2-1	TGTGCCAGCAGTTACTCGATCGGTCAAGCGGGAGTTTATGAGCAGTTCTTC	CASSYSIGQAGVYEQFF
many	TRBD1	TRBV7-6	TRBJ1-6	TGTGCCAGCAGCTTAGGGGACAGCGAGGGCTATAATTCACCCCTCCACTTT	CASSLGDSEGYNSPLHF
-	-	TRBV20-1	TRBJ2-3	TGCAGTGCTAGAGATGCGGGACGGGGCACAGATACGCAGTATTTT	CSARDAGRGTDTQYF
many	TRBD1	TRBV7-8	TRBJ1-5	TGTGCCAGCAGCCCGGGACAGGGGGCACTTCAGCCCCAGCATTTT	CASSPGQGALQPQHF
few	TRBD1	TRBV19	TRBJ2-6	TGTGCCAGTAGTATAGTGGACAGGGGAGCCAACGTCCTGACTTTC	CASSIVDRGANVLTF